This T cell receptor (beta chain) emerged from a study of blood T cell repertoires in COVID-19. Germline V CDR1 and CDR2: WSHSY, SAAADI. The CDR3 is 18 residues long. With 0 bases removed from V and 2 bases from J, the gap between germline ends came to 19 bases. The authors' processing: Scientists estimated how many nucleated cells there were by amplifying reference gene primers. Produced via immunoSEQ multiplex PCR; TCRdb's table is partial and in-frame only. V, J and clone size are taken as reported in that table, and D and trimming were inferred from the DNA itself. The sample consists of approximately 110,000 clones, approximately 70% of them appearing once.

The TCR sequence derives from a human donor with acute or convalescent COVID-19. The donor label of this sample is uncertain. Input material: peripheral blood. The chain is built from TRBV10-2 and TRBJ1-1, with a weak D call TRBD1 (6 bases). The CDR3 nucleotides read TGCGCCAGCAGTGAGTCTGGGCATTTACAGGGTTATAACACTGAAGCTTTCTTT. Encoded protein: CASSESGHLQGYNTEAFF.